This T cell receptor beta chain was identified during a study of beta chain features in type 1 diabetes. Study-level points and caveats: Over-representation of high TCR-expressing cells was a possible consequence of cDNA sequencing.

Germline-derived CDR1 and CDR2 are MNHEY and SVGAGI. V lost 0 bases to trimming and J lost 0 bases; unmatched junction nucleotides: 1. The CDR3 has 15 amino acids. TCRB transcripts that were expressed got sequenced, as all of the isolated RNA had been reverse transcribed. Clones were read by immunoSEQ multiplex PCR, and TCRdb kept only the in-frame ones, dropping some. The table lists about 130,000 clones, about 9.2% of them singletons. Points on this clone: Antigen specificity is unknown.

This receptor was identified in a man aged 18 to 29 in good health. Material: central memory CD4+ T cells from blood. The rearrangement uses TRBV6-5 and TRBJ2-7, with 8 bases fitting TRBD1. CDR3 nucleotide sequence: TGTGCCAGCAGTTACTCGGGACAGGCCTCCTACGAGCAGTACTTC. Its protein product is CASSYSGQASYEQYF.